The 20 T cell receptor beta chains below come from one sample, sequenced in a study of T cells in localized non-small cell lung cancer. Produced via immunoSEQ multiplex PCR; TCRdb's table is partial and in-frame only. The sample has more than 1,500 clones, around 21% seen once. The starting material was lung tumor tissue, obtained before any cancer treatment. The receptors here all came from a woman between 35 and 70 years old with stage I lung adenocarcinoma.

The gene calls are TRBV23-1 and TRBJ1-1, with D unclear. TRBV23-1 is recorded as an ORF, its role being uncertain. V dropped 6 bases and J dropped 6 bases, with 14 bases sitting between them. This CDR3 is 13 amino acids long. CDR3 sequence: CASSPLGRSEAFF. In DNA form, the CDR3 reads TGCGCCAGCAGCCCTCTAGGACGGTCTGAAGCTTTCTTT.

Only one count was recorded for this clone. The rearrangement uses TRBV29-1 and TRBJ1-5; D not certain. This CDR3 comprises 14 residues. With 3 bases removed from V and 4 bases from J, the gap between germline ends came to 13 bases. CDR1 SQVTM and CDR2 ANQGSEA come from the germline V gene. CDR3: CSVEGNSPNQPQHF. The CDR3 bases are TGCAGCGTTGAGGGAAACTCGCCGAATCAGCCCCAGCATTTT.

The rearrangement joins TRBV6-8 to TRBJ2-1; D unresolved. Trimming left V 2 bases short and J 0 bases short, with 5 bases between. Germline values: CDR1 MNHGY, CDR2 SAAAGT. The CDR3 loop spans 14 amino acids. CDR3 DNA sequence: TGTGCCAGCAGTTACGCCGCCTCCTACAATGAGCAGTTCTTC. Protein product: CASSYAASYNEQFF.

The V and J genes are TRBV29-1 and TRBJ1-6; D gene unclear. The CDR3 sequence is 13 residues long. Between the trimmed V and J ends, which lost 6 bases and 5 bases, there was a span of 11 bases. The germline CDR1 and CDR2 sequences are SQVTM and ANQGSEA. CDR3 bases: TGCAGCGTCCAGACGGATAATAATTCACCCCTCCACTTT. Translated, it gives CSVQTDNNSPLHF.

This clone has a handful of counts. The genes are TRBV28 and TRBJ2-5; D is undetermined. The ends were cut back, 1 base at V and 2 bases at J, with 8 bases in the middle. The germline gives CDR1 MDHEN, CDR2 SYDVKM. The CDR3 has 14 residues. The CDR3 is CASSLSSPQETQYF. The CDR3 DNA sequence: TGTGCCAGCAGTTTATCTTCCCCACAAGAGACCCAGTACTTC.

This clone counts as medium-sized. CDR3 bases: TGTGCCAGCAGCAGTCAGGACGGGGATAATGAAAAACTGTTTTTT. It encodes CASSSQDGDNEKLFF. The chain couples TRBV9 to TRBJ1-4; D not certain. The CDR3 spans 15 residues. CDR1 is SGDLS and CDR2 is YYNGEE in the germline V gene. With 4 bases removed from V and 4 bases from J, the gap between germline ends came to 14 bases.

By sample share, this clone is large. V and J are TRBV19 and TRBJ1-1; D uncertain. The V gene's germline CDR1 is LNHDA and CDR2 SQIVND (reference sequence). The V end lost 2 bases, the J end lost 5 bases, and 9 bases lay between the germline ends. CDR3 length: 13 amino acids. Here the CDR3 reads CASSIKVETEAFF. The CDR3 nucleotides are TGTGCCAGTAGTATAAAGGTAGAAACTGAAGCTTTCTTT.

This clone was counted a few times. The chain carries TRBV19 and TRBJ2-3; 12 nucleotides agree with TRBD2. The germline V gene encodes CDR1 LNHDA and CDR2 SQIVND (reference sequence). The CDR3 spans 19 residues. The junction had 8 bases not matched to a gene; V was cut back by 1 base and J by 0 bases. The CDR3 reads CASSIAGLAGGSSTDTQYF. CDR3 sequence (DNA): TGTGCCAGTAGTATAGCAGGCCTAGCGGGGGGGTCTAGCACAGATACGCAGTATTTT.

This clone was counted a few times. The chain employs TRBV1 and TRBJ1-4. TRBV1 is tagged as a pseudogene. This CDR3 has 15 amino acids. The CDR3 region has the DNA TGCGCCAGCAGCCAAGGCGGACACGGAGGTGGGGAACTGTTTTTT. Its protein is CASSQGGHGGGELFF.

This clone occurred a few times. The V gene is TRBV11-3, the J gene TRBJ2-7; a possible D gene is TRBD2 (6 bases). V was shortened by 1 base and J by 0 bases, with 16 bases between the two germline ends. Per the germline V gene, CDR1 is SGHNT and CDR2 is YENEEA. The CDR3 is 17 residues long. CDR3 coding DNA: TGTGCCAGCAGCTTAGGACCGTCTGGGGGGAGCTCCTACGAGCAGTACTTC. Amino acids: CASSLGPSGGSSYEQYF.

This clone has more than one count but fewer than ten. This chain uses TRBV1 with TRBJ2-1; the D call in the table, TRBD2, was not verified against the DNA. TRBV1 has pseudogene status. The CDR3 spans 17 residues. CDR3 residues: CASSQVPLAGGNNEQFF. In DNA form, the CDR3 reads TGCGCCAGCAGCCAAGTCCCTCTAGCGGGGGGGAACAATGAGCAGTTCTTC.

The V call is TRBV7-1, the J call TRBJ2-2, with a possible D match to TRBD2 (5 bases). TRBV7-1 is filed as an ORF, its function uncertain. The CDR3 sequence is 13 residues long. Trimming cost V 4 bases and J 6 bases, with 9 bases left between them. The CDR3 sequence is CASSLEAAGELFF. CDR3 DNA sequence: TGTGCCAGCAGCTTAGAAGCGGCCGGGGAGCTGTTTTTT.

J is TRBJ1-1 and V is TRBV7-2; the D is unclear. V was trimmed by 4 bases and J by 0 bases, leaving 6 bases between them. The germline gives CDR1 SGHTA, CDR2 FQGNSA. This CDR3 is built from 13 residues. Here the CDR3 reads CASSSTLNTEAFF. The CDR3 DNA is TGTGCCAGCAGCTCGACTCTGAACACTGAAGCTTTCTTT.

The V and J genes are TRBV9 and TRBJ1-2; 9 nucleotides line up with TRBD1. The CDR3 runs to 15 residues. Germline V gene sequence: CDR1 SGDLS, CDR2 YYNGEE. Germline trimming cut 5 bases from V and 6 bases from J; bases unmatched to any gene: 11. Written as DNA, the CDR3 is TGTGCCAGCAGGGTTTGGGACAGGGAAGAAGATGGCTACACCTTC. Translating it yields CASRVWDREEDGYTF.

The chain employs TRBV5-1 and TRBJ2-2; D unresolved. This CDR3 region has 14 residues. The V gene lost 0 bases and the J gene lost 4 bases, with 7 bases spanning the gap. Germline CDR1 reads SGHRS; CDR2 reads YFSETQ. CDR3 bases: TGCGCCAGCAGCTTGGTCGCTGGCACCGGGGAGCTGTTTTTT. This translates into CASSLVAGTGELFF.

This chain joins TRBV5-1 and TRBJ2-2; D unresolved. This CDR3 region has 16 residues. From germline, CDR1 is SGHRS and CDR2 YFSETQ. The germline V and J ends were trimmed by 0 bases and 0 bases, with 9 bases remaining between them. The CDR3 coding sequence is TGCGCCAGCAGCTTGGGGCAGGTTACGAACACCGGGGAGCTGTTTTTT. It translates to CASSLGQVTNTGELFF.

This clone has more than one count but fewer than ten. The V call is TRBV7-6, the J call TRBJ2-5; 9 bases align to TRBD1. V lost 5 bases, J lost 0 bases, and 7 bases stayed unmatched. CDR3 length: 16 amino acids. Germline loops: CDR1 SGHVS, CDR2 FNYEAQ. The CDR3 region has the DNA TGTGCCAGCAGCCCTTGGACAGGGGAGAACCAAGAGACCCAGTACTTC. Residues: CASSPWTGENQETQYF.

The CDR3: CAMGGRTGELFF. CDR3 DNA sequence: TGTGCCATGGGGGGGCGCACCGGGGAGCTGTTTTTT. The chain carries TRBV12-5 and TRBJ2-2; D possibly corresponds to TRBD2 (7 bases). The CDR3 has 12 residues. Germline CDR1 LGHNT, CDR2 FRNRAP.

The chain joins TRBV10-3 to TRBJ2-7; weak D call: TRBD1 (6 bases). Germline V gene lookup returns CDR1 ENHRY and CDR2 SYGVKD. The CDR3 runs 12 residues. V dropped 10 bases and J dropped 6 bases, with 16 bases sitting between them. The DNA for the CDR3 is TGTGCCAGCTGTCCCAGGGGCGGCGAGCAGTACTTC. It is translated as CASCPRGGEQYF.

The rearrangement uses TRBV6-8 and TRBJ2-7; 11 positions match TRBD1. The CDR3 has 15 residues. J gave up 2 bases and V 5 bases, and 5 bases lay outside the gene matches. Germline assignment: CDR1 MNHGY and CDR2 SAAAGT. The CDR3 here is CASSARDRGAYEQYF. The DNA for the CDR3 is TGTGCCAGCAGTGCCCGGGACAGGGGGGCCTACGAGCAGTACTTC.